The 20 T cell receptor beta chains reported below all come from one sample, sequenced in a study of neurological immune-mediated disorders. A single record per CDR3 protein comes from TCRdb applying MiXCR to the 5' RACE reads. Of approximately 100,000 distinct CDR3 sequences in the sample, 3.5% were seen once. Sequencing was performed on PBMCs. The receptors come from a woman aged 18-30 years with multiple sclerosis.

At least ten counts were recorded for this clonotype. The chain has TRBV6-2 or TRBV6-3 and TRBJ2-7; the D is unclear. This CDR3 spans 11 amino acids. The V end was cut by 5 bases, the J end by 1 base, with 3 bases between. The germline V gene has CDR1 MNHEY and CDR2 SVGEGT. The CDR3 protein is CASSQSYEQYF. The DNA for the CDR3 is TGTGCCAGCAGTCAATCCTACGAGCAGTACTTC.

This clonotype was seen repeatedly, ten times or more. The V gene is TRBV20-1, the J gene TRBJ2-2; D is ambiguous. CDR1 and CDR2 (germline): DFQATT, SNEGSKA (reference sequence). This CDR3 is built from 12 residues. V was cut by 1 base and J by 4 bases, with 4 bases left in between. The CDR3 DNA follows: TGCAGTGCTAGAGTATTCACCGGGGAGCTGTTTTTT. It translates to CSARVFTGELFF.

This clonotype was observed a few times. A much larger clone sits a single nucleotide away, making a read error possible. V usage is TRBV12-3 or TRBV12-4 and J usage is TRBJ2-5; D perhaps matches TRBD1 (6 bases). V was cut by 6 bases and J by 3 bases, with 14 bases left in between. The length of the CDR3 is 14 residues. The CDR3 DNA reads TGTGCCAGCAGACACGGGGCAGGGGAAGAGACCCAGTACTTC. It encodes CASRHGAGEETQYF.

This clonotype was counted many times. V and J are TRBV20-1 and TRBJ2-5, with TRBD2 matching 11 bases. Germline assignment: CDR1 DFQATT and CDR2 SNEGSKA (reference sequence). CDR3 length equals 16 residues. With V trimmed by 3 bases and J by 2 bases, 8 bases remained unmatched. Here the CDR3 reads CSASDDGTSGQETQYF. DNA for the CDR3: TGCAGTGCTAGTGACGACGGGACTAGCGGACAAGAGACCCAGTACTTC.

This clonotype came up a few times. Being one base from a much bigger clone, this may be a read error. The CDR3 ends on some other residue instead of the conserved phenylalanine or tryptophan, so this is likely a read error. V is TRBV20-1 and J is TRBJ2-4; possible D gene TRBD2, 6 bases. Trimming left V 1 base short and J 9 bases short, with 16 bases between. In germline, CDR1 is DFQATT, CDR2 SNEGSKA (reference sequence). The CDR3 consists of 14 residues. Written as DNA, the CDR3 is TGCAGTGCTAGAGCCCCGGGGGAGAACGGCATTCAGTACTGC. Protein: CSARAPGENGIQYC.

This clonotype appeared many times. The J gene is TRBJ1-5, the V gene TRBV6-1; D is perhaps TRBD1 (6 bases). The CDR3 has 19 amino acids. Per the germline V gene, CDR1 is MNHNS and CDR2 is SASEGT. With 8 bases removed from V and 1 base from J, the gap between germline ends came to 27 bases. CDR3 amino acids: CASGPNRDTAVGSNQPQHF. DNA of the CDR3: TGTGCCAGCGGACCGAACAGGGACACTGCTGTTGGGAGCAATCAGCCCCAGCATTTT.

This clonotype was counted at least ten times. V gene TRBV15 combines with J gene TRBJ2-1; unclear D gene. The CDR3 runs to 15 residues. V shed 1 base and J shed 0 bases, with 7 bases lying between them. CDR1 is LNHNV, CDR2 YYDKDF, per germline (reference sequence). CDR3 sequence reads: CATSRVSSSYNEQFF. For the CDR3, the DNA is TGTGCCACCAGCAGAGTCTCCAGCTCCTACAATGAGCAGTTCTTC.

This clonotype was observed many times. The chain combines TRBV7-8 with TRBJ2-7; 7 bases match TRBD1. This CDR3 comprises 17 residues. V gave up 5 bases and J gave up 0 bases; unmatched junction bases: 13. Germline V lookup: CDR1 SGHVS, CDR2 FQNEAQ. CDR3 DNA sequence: TGTGCCAGCAGCGGAACGCAGGGACAGATTAGCTCCTACGAGCAGTACTTC. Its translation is CASSGTQGQISSYEQYF.

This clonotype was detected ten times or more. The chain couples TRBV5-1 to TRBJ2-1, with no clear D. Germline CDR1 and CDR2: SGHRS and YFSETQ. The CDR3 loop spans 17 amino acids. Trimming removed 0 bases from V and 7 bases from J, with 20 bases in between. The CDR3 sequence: CASSLDWAGSQRNEQFF. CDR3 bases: TGCGCCAGCAGCTTGGATTGGGCAGGTTCCCAACGAAATGAGCAGTTCTTC. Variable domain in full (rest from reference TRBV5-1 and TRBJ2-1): KAGVTQTPRYLIKTRGQQVTLSCSPISGHRSVSWYQQTPGQGLQFLFEYFSETQRNKGNFPGRFSGRQFSNSRSEMNVSTLELGDSALYLCASSLDWAGSQRNEQFFGPGTRLTVL.

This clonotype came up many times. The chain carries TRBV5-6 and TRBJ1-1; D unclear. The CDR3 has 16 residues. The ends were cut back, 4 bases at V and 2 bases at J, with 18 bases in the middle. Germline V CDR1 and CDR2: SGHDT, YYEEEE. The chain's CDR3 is CASSPLGRTLNTEAFF. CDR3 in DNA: TGTGCCAGCAGCCCGCTCGGAAGGACCCTTAACACTGAAGCTTTCTTT.

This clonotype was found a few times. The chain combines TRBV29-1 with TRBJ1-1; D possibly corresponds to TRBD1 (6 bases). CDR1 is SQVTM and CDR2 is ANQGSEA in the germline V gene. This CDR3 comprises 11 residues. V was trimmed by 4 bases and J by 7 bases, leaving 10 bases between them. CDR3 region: CSVGGGFEAFF. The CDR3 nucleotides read TGCAGCGTTGGAGGGGGGTTTGAAGCTTTCTTT.

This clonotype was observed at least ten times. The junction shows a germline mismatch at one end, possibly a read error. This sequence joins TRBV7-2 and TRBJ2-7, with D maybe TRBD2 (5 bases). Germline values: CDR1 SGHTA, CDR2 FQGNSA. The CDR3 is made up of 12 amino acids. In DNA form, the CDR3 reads TGTGCCAGCAGCCTAGCCCCCGCCGAGCAGTACTTC. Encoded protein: CASSLAPAEQYF.

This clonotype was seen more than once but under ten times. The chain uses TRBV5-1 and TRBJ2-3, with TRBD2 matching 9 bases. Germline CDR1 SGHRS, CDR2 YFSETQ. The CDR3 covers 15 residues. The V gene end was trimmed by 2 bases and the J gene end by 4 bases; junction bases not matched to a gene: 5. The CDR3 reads CASSFGGRESDTQYF. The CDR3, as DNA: TGCGCCAGCAGCTTTGGCGGGAGGGAATCAGATACGCAGTATTTT.

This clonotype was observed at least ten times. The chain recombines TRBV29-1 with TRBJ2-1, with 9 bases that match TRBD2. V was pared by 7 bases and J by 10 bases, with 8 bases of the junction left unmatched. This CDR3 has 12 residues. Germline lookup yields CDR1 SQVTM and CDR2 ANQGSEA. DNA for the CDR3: TGCAGCGCGGAGAGGCTAGCGGGAGAGCAGTTCTTC. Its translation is CSAERLAGEQFF.

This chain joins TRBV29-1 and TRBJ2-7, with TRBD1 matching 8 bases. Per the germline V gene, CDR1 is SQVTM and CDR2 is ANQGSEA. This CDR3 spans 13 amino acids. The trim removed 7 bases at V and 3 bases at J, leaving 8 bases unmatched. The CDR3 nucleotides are TGCAGCGCCCGTGGACAGGGCGGCTACGAGCAGTACTTC. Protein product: CSARGQGGYEQYF.

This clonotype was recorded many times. The CDR3, as DNA: TGTGCCAGCAGTGATTCCCTAGCGGGAGTAAGAGCGCAGTATTTT. This translates into CASSDSLAGVRAQYF. The chain employs TRBV25-1 and TRBJ2-3; TRBD2 aligns across 10 bases. The length of the CDR3 is 15 residues. Looked up from germline, CDR1 is MGHDK and CDR2 is SYGVNS. The V gene end was trimmed by 3 bases and the J gene end by 10 bases; junction bases not matched to a gene: 10.

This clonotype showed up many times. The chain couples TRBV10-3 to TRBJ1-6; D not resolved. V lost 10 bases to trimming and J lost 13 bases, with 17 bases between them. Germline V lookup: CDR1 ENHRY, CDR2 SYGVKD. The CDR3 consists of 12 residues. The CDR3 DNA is TGTGCCACCCAGAGCTGGGAGCGGCCCCTCCACTTT. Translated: CATQSWERPLHF.

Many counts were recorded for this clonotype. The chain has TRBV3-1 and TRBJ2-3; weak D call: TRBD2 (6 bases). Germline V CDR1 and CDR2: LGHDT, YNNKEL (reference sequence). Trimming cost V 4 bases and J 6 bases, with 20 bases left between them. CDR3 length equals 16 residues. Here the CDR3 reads CASSPHTSPLEDTQYF. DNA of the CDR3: TGTGCCAGCAGCCCCCATACTAGCCCCCTCGAGGATACGCAGTATTTT.

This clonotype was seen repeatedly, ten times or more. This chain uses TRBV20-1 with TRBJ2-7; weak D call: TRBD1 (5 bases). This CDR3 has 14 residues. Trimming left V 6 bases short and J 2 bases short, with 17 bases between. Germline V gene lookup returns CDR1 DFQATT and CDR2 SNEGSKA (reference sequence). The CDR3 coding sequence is TGCAGTGCGCATGACGTCAGGGCCGCCTACGAGCAGTACTTC. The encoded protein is CSAHDVRAAYEQYF.

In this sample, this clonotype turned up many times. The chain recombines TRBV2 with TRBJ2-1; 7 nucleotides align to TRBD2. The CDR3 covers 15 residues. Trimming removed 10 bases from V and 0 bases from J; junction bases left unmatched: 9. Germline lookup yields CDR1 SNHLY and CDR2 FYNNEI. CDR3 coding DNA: TGTGCCATACCCATGCGGGGGAGCTCCTACAATGAGCAGTTCTTC. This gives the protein CAIPMRGSSYNEQFF.